What follows are 27 T cell receptor beta chains derived from one specimen sequenced in a study of control samples from healthy donors and cancer patients. The protocol was immunoSEQ multiplex PCR, while the TCRdb copy is restricted to in-frame clones and leaves out a portion. The profile shows around 94,000 clones, 70% to 90% of them singletons. Input material: blood. The receptors were gathered from a woman in her forties or fifties in good health.

This chain joins TRBV7-8 and TRBJ2-7; TRBD2 agrees at 13 bases. V dropped 4 bases and J dropped 3; count of bases not matched to a gene: 6. Germline V gene lookup returns CDR1 SGHVS and CDR2 FQNEAQ. This CDR3 region has 16 residues. CDR3 sequence (DNA): TGTGCCAGCAGCTCGGGACTAGCGGGGATTATCTACGAGCAGTACTTC. Residues: CASSSGLAGIIYEQYF.

This clone appeared a few times. V is TRBV4-1 and J is TRBJ1-6, with TRBD1 matching over 7 bases. V was pared by 4 bases and J by 8 bases, with 8 bases of the junction left unmatched. The germline V gene encodes CDR1 MGHRA and CDR2 YSYEKL. The CDR3 has 15 amino acids. DNA for the CDR3: TGCGCCAGCAGCCTTATGGGACAGAGGGATTCACCCCTCCACTTT. It yields the protein CASSLMGQRDSPLHF.

This chain joins TRBV10-3 and TRBJ2-7, with D unclear. Trimming stripped 2 bases from V and 3 bases from J, with 8 bases between. CDR1 is ENHRY and CDR2 is SYGVKD in the germline V gene. There are 13 residues in the CDR3. CDR3 in DNA: TGTGCCATCAGTGAGGGAGTTAACTACGAGCAGTACTTC. This sequence encodes CAISEGVNYEQYF.

This sequence joins TRBV7-9 and TRBJ1-1, with D possibly matching TRBD1 (5 bases). V was cut by 1 base and J by 4 bases, with 16 bases left in between. The germline CDR1 and CDR2 sequences are SEHNR and FQNEAQ (reference sequence). The CDR3 totals 16 residues. The CDR3 reads CASSLGALQGTTEAFF. In DNA form, the CDR3 reads TGTGCCAGCAGCTTAGGTGCACTTCAGGGAACCACTGAAGCTTTCTTT.

The rearrangement uses TRBV29-1 and TRBJ1-2; no definite D call. Trimming stripped 0 bases from V and 6 bases from J, with 11 bases between. Germline CDR1 SQVTM, CDR2 ANQGSEA. There are 13 residues in the CDR3. CDR3 amino acids: CSVEERGPDGYTF. The DNA for the CDR3 is TGCAGCGTTGAAGAAAGAGGCCCCGATGGCTACACCTTC.

The rearrangement uses TRBV12-3 or TRBV12-4 and TRBJ2-1; D gene ambiguous. Trimming shortened V by 3 bases and J by 7 bases, and 10 bases separated the two germline ends. This CDR3 has 13 amino acids. CDR3 DNA sequence: TGTGCCAGCAGTTTGGGCGGAGAGAATGAGCAGTTCTTC. Its protein is CASSLGGENEQFF.

As to this clone: The identical CDR3 is also encoded by other nucleotide sequences in the sample. The chain employs TRBV7-3 and TRBJ1-1, with D uncertain. V lost 2 bases, J lost 1 base, and 5 bases lay in between. The CDR3 is 13 amino acids. The V gene's germline CDR1 is SGHTA and CDR2 FQGTGA. CDR3: CASSLSGNTEAFF. CDR3 DNA sequence: TGTGCCAGCAGCTTATCAGGGAACACTGAAGCTTTCTTT.

With respect to this clone: The sample has other DNA sequences that encode this CDR3 too. The V call is TRBV7-2, the J call TRBJ2-7; 7 bases fit TRBD1. The CDR3 spans 15 residues. CDR1 is SGHTA and CDR2 is FQGNSA in the germline V gene. V was pared by 1 base and J by 10 bases, with 13 bases of the junction left unmatched. The CDR3 protein is CASSLEARGTGEQYF. The CDR3 region has the DNA TGTGCCAGCAGCTTAGAGGCCAGGGGGACGGGCGAACAGTACTTC.

As to this clone: The junction does not match germline at one end; this may be a read error. The V gene is TRBV7-9, the J gene TRBJ1-1; D might be TRBD1 (6 bases). Germline V lookup: CDR1 SEHNR, CDR2 FQNEAQ (reference sequence). There are 15 residues in the CDR3. This chain's CDR3 is CASSLAGEPNTEAFF. The CDR3 DNA reads as TGTGCCAGCAGCCTAGCAGGGGAGCCGAACACTGAAGCTTTCTTT.

The CDR3 DNA is TGTGCCAGCAGCGGGATTGACCGCGCGCAGTATTTT. Translated, it gives CASSGIDRAQYF. This rearrangement joins TRBV11-3 to TRBJ2-3; D gene ambiguous. In germline, CDR1 is SGHNT, CDR2 YENEEA. The germline V and J ends were trimmed by 5 bases and 10 bases, with 13 bases remaining between them. The CDR3 has 12 amino acids.

The rearrangement links TRBV28 to TRBJ1-4, with 11 nucleotides matching TRBD1. V dropped 6 bases and J dropped 11; count of bases not matched to a gene: 8. The length of the CDR3 is 14 residues. Germline CDR1 is MDHEN and CDR2 is SYDVKM. CDR3 nucleotide sequence: TGTGCCAGCAGATGGGACAGGGGGTTCGGGAAACTGTTTTTT. Amino acids: CASRWDRGFGKLFF.

The chain joins TRBV7-2 to TRBJ1-3; the D gene is possibly TRBD1 (6 bases). Germline assignment: CDR1 SGHTA and CDR2 FQGNSA. Deletions cut 7 bases from V and 4 bases from J, with 11 bases between. CDR3 length: 13 residues. As DNA, the CDR3 is TGTGCCAGCAAAGGGCAGGGGGGAAACACCATATATTTT. Translated: CASKGQGGNTIYF.

The rearrangement uses TRBV11-3 and TRBJ2-3; D remains unclear. Per the germline V gene, CDR1 is SGHNT and CDR2 is YENEEA. This CDR3 has 14 amino acids. Trimming shortened V by 0 bases and J by 3 bases, and 7 bases separated the two germline ends. The CDR3 bases are TGTGCCAGCAGCTTAGATCTCAATACAGATACGCAGTATTTT. This gives the protein CASSLDLNTDTQYF.

This sequence joins TRBV19 and TRBJ2-5; no reliable D call. Germline CDR1 LNHDA, CDR2 SQIVND (reference sequence). This CDR3 is 13 amino acids long. V lost 5 bases and J lost 5, with 12 bases in between. The CDR3 DNA sequence: TGTGCCAGTAGTGCTTCAAAACTCGAGACCCAGTACTTC. Its translation is CASSASKLETQYF.

This clone came up once. Here the CDR3 reads CATSDTRDPRDTQYF. The CDR3 DNA reads as TGTGCCACCAGTGATACTAGGGACCCCCGGGATACGCAGTATTTT. The chain links TRBV24-1 to TRBJ2-3; the D call may be TRBD1 or TRBD2 (5 bases each). V shed 3 bases and J shed 6 bases, with 15 bases lying between them. The length of the CDR3 is 15 residues. Germline assignment: CDR1 KGHDR and CDR2 SFDVKD.

This chain links TRBV29-1 with TRBJ1-1; no clear D gene. Deletions cut 4 bases from V and 1 base from J, with 7 bases between. From germline, CDR1 is SQVTM and CDR2 ANQGSEA. The CDR3 covers 12 residues. CDR3 coding DNA: TGCAGCGTTGCGACGGCGAACACTGAAGCTTTCTTT. Translated: CSVATANTEAFF.

V usage is TRBV28 and J usage is TRBJ1-1; the D gene is possibly TRBD1 (6 bases). This CDR3 spans 14 amino acids. The V end lost 6 bases, the J end lost 1 base, and 12 bases lay between the germline ends. Germline lookup yields CDR1 MDHEN and CDR2 SYDVKM. CDR3 region: CASRHRVENTEAFF. As DNA, the CDR3 is TGTGCCAGCAGACACAGGGTGGAGAACACTGAAGCTTTCTTT.

V gene TRBV4-2 combines with J gene TRBJ1-4; D is unresolved. Germline values: CDR1 LGHNA, CDR2 YNFKEQ. V was clipped by 1 base and J by 7 bases, with 13 bases between them. The CDR3 is 15 residues long. CDR3: CASSQGAGWGEKLFF. The CDR3, as DNA: TGTGCCAGCAGCCAAGGGGCAGGATGGGGTGAAAAACTGTTTTTT.

The genes are TRBV6-5 and TRBJ1-2; no definite D call. Trimming removed 7 bases from V and 1 base from J, with 13 bases in between. The germline CDR1 and CDR2 sequences are MNHEY and SVGAGI. This CDR3 has 14 amino acids. DNA for the CDR3: TGTGCCAGCACCTTGGACCGACATAACTATGGCTACACCTTC. It specifies CASTLDRHNYGYTF.

This chain joins TRBV18 and TRBJ1-1; D not resolved. V lost 0 bases, J lost 0 bases, and 8 bases lay in between. CDR1 KGHSH and CDR2 LQKENI come from the germline V gene. The CDR3 has 15 residues. The CDR3 nucleotides are TGTGCCAGCTCACCACCAATAAGCATGAACACTGAAGCTTTCTTT. Its translation: CASSPPISMNTEAFF.

V is TRBV7-9 and J is TRBJ2-1; TRBD2 matches at 7 bases. The germline gives CDR1 SEHNR, CDR2 FQNEAQ (reference sequence). The V segment lost 6 bases and the J segment 2 bases; nucleotides outside the gene matches: 4. The CDR3 has 14 residues. The CDR3 is CASSPGTTYNEQFF. CDR3 DNA sequence: TGTGCCAGCAGTCCCGGGACTACCTACAATGAGCAGTTCTTC.

This chain joins TRBV5-6 and TRBJ2-1; the D gene is possibly TRBD2 (6 bases). CDR1 is SGHDT and CDR2 is YYEEEE in the germline V gene. The length of the CDR3 is 16 residues. V was shortened by 5 bases and J by 7 bases, with 22 bases between the two germline ends. CDR3 amino acids: CASRPGGDPPRNEQFF. Written as DNA, the CDR3 is TGTGCCAGCAGGCCAGGAGGGGACCCTCCGCGAAATGAGCAGTTCTTC.

The rearrangement links TRBV7-2 to TRBJ2-7, with TRBD2 as a possible D gene (6 bases). The V end lost 0 bases, the J end lost 2 bases, and 11 bases lay between the germline ends. Germline CDR1 SGHTA, CDR2 FQGNSA. CDR3 length equals 15 residues. The CDR3 reads CASSLAVGGPYEQYF. In nucleotides, the CDR3 is TGTGCCAGCAGCTTAGCGGTGGGGGGTCCCTACGAGCAGTACTTC.

CDR3 protein: CASGPTGQDTDTQYF. CDR3 nucleotides: TGCGCCAGCGGGCCCACGGGGCAGGACACAGATACGCAGTATTTT. The V gene is TRBV5-1, the J gene TRBJ2-3, with D possibly being TRBD1 or TRBD2 (5 bases each). Trimming removed 7 bases from V and 2 bases from J, with 17 bases in between. CDR1 is SGHRS, CDR2 YFSETQ, per germline. The CDR3 loop spans 15 amino acids.

This clone appeared a few times. This chain links TRBV12-5 with TRBJ2-7; TRBD1 agrees at 7 bases. The junction had 5 bases not matched to a gene; V was cut back by 1 base and J by 5 bases. The CDR3 has 14 residues. CDR1 LGHNT and CDR2 FRNRAP come from the germline V gene. Here the CDR3 reads CASGLGQGSNEQYF. The CDR3, as DNA: TGTGCTAGTGGTTTGGGACAGGGTAGCAACGAGCAGTACTTC. Complete variable domain (other parts from reference TRBV12-5 and TRBJ2-7): DARVTQTPRHKVTEMGQEVTMRCQPILGHNTVFWYRQTMMQGLELLAYFRNRAPLDDSGMPKDRFSAEMPDATLATLKIQPSEPRDSAVYFCASGLGQGSNEQYFGPGTRLTVT.

The chain uses TRBV7-9 and TRBJ2-3; 9 positions agree with TRBD1. V lost 0 bases and J lost 5; bases outside the gene matches: 3. Germline CDR1 and CDR2: SEHNR and FQNEAQ (reference sequence). This CDR3 has 15 amino acids. The DNA for the CDR3 is TGTGCCAGCAGCTTAGCGCGGACAGGGGAAGATACGCAGTATTTT. Translating gives CASSLARTGEDTQYF.

The V and J genes are TRBV9 and TRBJ2-3; tentatively, D is TRBD2 (8 bases). Germline CDR1 SGDLS, CDR2 YYNGEE. Trimming removed 0 bases from V and 4 bases from J, with 12 bases in between. The CDR3 extends over 15 amino acids. The CDR3 bases are TGTGCCAGCAGCGTAGCGGGAGGGGGCGCAGATACGCAGTATTTT. This gives the protein CASSVAGGGADTQYF.